The T cell receptor (beta chain) described here comes from a study of radiotherapy plus CTLA-4 blockade in lung cancer. Study-level points and caveats: Subsequent to radiotherapy plus ipilimumab, tumor-derived TCR clones underwent expansion in blood.

There are 14 residues in the CDR3. The V segment lost 4 bases and the J segment 3 bases; nucleotides outside the gene matches: 7. CDR1 is SGHRS and CDR2 is YFSETQ in the germline V gene. Chemo-refractory metastatic non-small-cell lung cancer patients were treated with focal radiation plus CTLA-4 blockade with ipilimumab. This clone was observed a handful of times. Its antigen is not identified. TCRdb's copy holds only in-frame clones and misses some; the assay was immunoSEQ multiplex PCR. The table has tens of thousands of clones, roughly 85% seen once. This chain links TRBV5-1 with TRBJ2-7; TRBD1 agrees at 7 bases. This TCR came from a human donor with non-small cell lung cancer who had a complete response to radiotherapy plus ipilimumab. The sample consisted of peripheral blood, taken from a patient treated with radiotherapy plus ipilimumab. Here the CDR3 reads CASSVTGLLYEQYF. The CDR3 DNA reads as TGCGCCAGCAGCGTGACAGGGCTTCTCTACGAGCAGTACTTC.